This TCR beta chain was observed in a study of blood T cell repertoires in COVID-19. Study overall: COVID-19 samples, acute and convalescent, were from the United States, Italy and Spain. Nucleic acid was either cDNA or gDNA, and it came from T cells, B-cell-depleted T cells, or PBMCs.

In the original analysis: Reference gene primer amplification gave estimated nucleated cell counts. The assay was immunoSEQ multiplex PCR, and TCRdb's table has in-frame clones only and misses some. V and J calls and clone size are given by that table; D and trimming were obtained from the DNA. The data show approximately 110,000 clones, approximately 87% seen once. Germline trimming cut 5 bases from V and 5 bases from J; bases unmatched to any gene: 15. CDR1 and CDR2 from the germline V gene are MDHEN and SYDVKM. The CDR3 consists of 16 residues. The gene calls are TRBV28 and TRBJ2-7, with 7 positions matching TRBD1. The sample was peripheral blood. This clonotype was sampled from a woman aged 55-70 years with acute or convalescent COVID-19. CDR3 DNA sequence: TGTGCCAGCAGTCAAAATCTCAGACAGGGTAGGGACGAGCAGTACTTC. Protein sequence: CASSQNLRQGRDEQYF. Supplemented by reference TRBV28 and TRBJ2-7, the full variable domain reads DVKVTQSSRYLVKRTGEKVFLECVQDMDHENMFWYRQDPGLGLRLIYFSYDVKMKEKGDIPEGYSVSREKKERFSLILESASTNQTSMYLCASSQNLRQGRDEQYFGPGTRLTVT.